This T cell receptor beta chain was retrieved from a study of beta chain features in type 1 diabetes. The study reverse transcribed the entire isolated RNA, so it sequenced expressed TCRB transcripts. Naive, central memory and regulatory T cell samples came to a mean of approximately 3.6 million reads. Data came from immunoSEQ multiplex PCR; TCRdb stores just in-frame clones and leaves some out. Here the sample spans 350,000 to 450,000 clones, over 11% being singletons. The CDR3 consists of 12 residues. Germline V gene lookup returns CDR1 SQVTM and CDR2 ANQGSEA. Trimming removed 7 bases from V and 4 bases from J, with 13 bases in between.

V is TRBV29-1 and J is TRBJ1-1; possible D gene TRBD1, 5 bases. The receptor comes from a man between 25 and 39 years old in good health. The material sequenced was naive CD4+ T cells from blood. CDR3 residues: CSGGTGSTEAFF. The CDR3 nucleotides are TGCAGCGGGGGGACGGGGAGCACTGAAGCTTTCTTT.